The 20 T cell receptor beta chains in this list originate from one sample, sequenced in a study of blood T cell repertoires in COVID-19 (dated by TCRdb to 2020 to 2022). Receptors were amplified or captured by the immunoSEQ multiplex PCR assay. TCRdb re-hosts the immuneACCESS table, in-frame sequences only. Its copies lack some clones; in the studies checked, an unresolved V gene accounts for under half of them, and the cause for the rest is not known. The sample table records around 63,000 clones; around 79% of these occur just once. About 17% of the sample belongs to the ten largest clones. What was sequenced was peripheral blood. These TCRs come from a woman aged 45-60 years with active or convalescent COVID-19.

The CDR3 sequence is CASSHSRQGATDTQYF. CDR3 nucleotides: TGCGCCAGCAGTCACTCCCGACAGGGGGCCACAGATACGCAGTATTTT. The gene calls are TRBV23-1 and TRBJ2-3; 10 nucleotides line up with TRBD1. TRBV23-1 is given ORF status, its function remaining uncertain. Trimming removed 3 bases from V and 2 bases from J; junction bases left unmatched: 5. The CDR3 is 16 amino acids.

The chain has TRBV4-1 and TRBJ2-1; 11 bases match TRBD2. Per the germline V gene, CDR1 is MGHRA and CDR2 is YSYEKL. The ends lost 0 bases at V and 10 bases at J; junction bases unmatched: 5. The CDR3 extends over 15 amino acids. The CDR3, as DNA: TGCGCCAGCAGCCAAGATGGGACTAGCGGCGCCGAGCAGTTCTTC. Its protein product is CASSQDGTSGAEQFF.

V and J are TRBV4-1 and TRBJ1-2; D possibly corresponds to TRBD1 (5 bases). V lost 0 bases and J lost 8, with 16 bases in between. CDR1 and CDR2 (germline): MGHRA, YSYEKL. The CDR3 has 15 amino acids. CDR3 loop: CASSQDNRPQEGYTF. For the CDR3, the DNA is TGCGCCAGCAGCCAAGATAACAGGCCTCAGGAGGGCTACACCTTC.

This clone was recorded a few times. This same CDR3 is encoded by further DNA sequences in the sample. The chain is built from TRBV4-1 and TRBJ2-3; the match to TRBD2 covers 8 bases. V lost 0 bases and J lost 4; bases outside the gene matches: 6. Germline values: CDR1 MGHRA, CDR2 YSYEKL. CDR3 length: 16 residues. CDR3 loop: CASSQDQAGVADTQYF. The DNA of the CDR3 is TGCGCCAGCAGCCAAGATCAAGCGGGAGTTGCAGATACGCAGTATTTT.

J is TRBJ2-2 and V is TRBV7-2, with 13 nucleotides matching TRBD2. This CDR3 has 17 residues. Losses at the gene ends were 5 bases for V and 5 bases for J; bases not matched to a gene: 8. Germline CDR1 and CDR2: SGHTA and FQGNSA. The CDR3 DNA sequence: TGTGCCAGCAGCCCCAGGACTAGCGGGAGCGGTACCGGGGAGCTGTTTTTT. Amino acid sequence: CASSPRTSGSGTGELFF.

The CDR3 protein is CASSRYLKPQHF. In DNA, the CDR3 is TGTGCCAGCAGCCGTTACTTAAAGCCCCAGCATTTT. The genes are TRBV28 and TRBJ1-5; D unclear. This CDR3 is 12 amino acids long. V lost 6 bases to trimming and J lost 8 bases, with 11 bases between them. Looked up from germline, CDR1 is MDHEN and CDR2 is SYDVKM.

J is TRBJ2-7 and V is TRBV30; D remains unclear. Trimming stripped 6 bases from V and 3 bases from J, with 9 bases between. The CDR3 sequence is 11 residues long. Germline lookup yields CDR1 GTSNPN and CDR2 SVGIG (reference sequence). The CDR3 protein is CACLLRYEQYF. Here the CDR3 DNA reads TGTGCCTGCCTCCTCCGCTACGAGCAGTACTTC.

This clone has a handful of counts. The chain recombines TRBV19 with TRBJ1-2; D is uncertain. The germline V gene has CDR1 LNHDA and CDR2 SQIVND (reference sequence). The CDR3 runs 13 residues. Trimming removed 2 bases from V and 2 bases from J, with 6 bases in between. The CDR3 nucleotides are TGTGCCAGTAGTATATCACGGAACTATGGCTACACCTTC. As protein: CASSISRNYGYTF. The full variable domain, completed using reference TRBV19 and TRBJ1-2, is DGGITQSPKYLFRKEGQNVTLSCEQNLNHDAMYWYRQDPGQGLRLIYYSQIVNDFQKGDIAEGYSVSREKKESFPLTVTSAQKNPTAFYLCASSISRNYGYTFGSGTRLTVV.

This clone came up once. The chain carries TRBV27 and TRBJ2-7; 10 positions agree with TRBD2. The CDR3 is 15 residues long. Germline-derived CDR1 and CDR2 are MNHEY and SMNVEV (reference sequence). J gave up 1 base and V 4 bases, and 4 bases lay outside the gene matches. Here the CDR3 DNA reads TGTGCCAGCAGTTACACTAGCGGGATTTCCTACGAGCAGTACTTC. This translates into CASSYTSGISYEQYF.

This clone was recorded only once. The chain carries TRBV14 and TRBJ2-7, with 8 bases matching TRBD1. Germline CDR1 SGHDN, CDR2 FVKESK. Trimming took 0 bases from V and 4 from J; bases not matched to a gene: 5. CDR3 length: 15 amino acids. As DNA, the CDR3 is TGTGCCAGCAGCCAAGAATTTACAGGGGGATACGAGCAGTACTTC. Its translation is CASSQEFTGGYEQYF. The full variable domain, its missing parts supplied by reference TRBV14 and TRBJ2-7, is EAGVTQFPSHSVIEKGQTVTLRCDPISGHDNLYWYRRVMGKEIKFLLHFVKESKQDESGMPNNRFLAERTGGTYSTLKVQPAELEDSGVYFCASSQEFTGGYEQYFGPGTRLTVT.

The V and J genes are TRBV19 and TRBJ1-1; 9 bases match TRBD1. Germline V gene lookup returns CDR1 LNHDA and CDR2 SQIVND (reference sequence). This CDR3 contains 15 residues. V lost 2 bases and J lost 1; bases outside the gene matches: 2. DNA for the CDR3: TGTGCCAGTAGTATATGGGGACAGGGGAACACTGAAGCTTTCTTT. Translated: CASSIWGQGNTEAFF.

This clone occurred a few times. The J gene is TRBJ2-7, the V gene TRBV5-1, with TRBD1 matching over 10 bases. CDR3 length equals 14 residues. V shed 4 bases, J shed 3 bases, and the junction held 4 bases outside the gene matches. Germline loops: CDR1 SGHRS, CDR2 YFSETQ. CDR3 loop: CASSLTGGNYEQYF. In DNA form, the CDR3 reads TGCGCCAGCAGCCTGACAGGGGGCAACTACGAGCAGTACTTC.

J is TRBJ2-1 and V is TRBV5-1; 8 positions agree with TRBD2. The V segment lost 4 bases and the J segment 2 bases; nucleotides outside the gene matches: 8. Germline V lookup: CDR1 SGHRS, CDR2 YFSETQ. This CDR3 contains 16 residues. Written as DNA, the CDR3 is TGCGCCAGCAGCGTGGGACTAGGGGTTACCTACAATGAGCAGTTCTTC. This encodes CASSVGLGVTYNEQFF.

This clone has a handful of counts. This chain connects TRBV21-1 to TRBJ2-7; TRBD1, the table's D call, lacks a check against the DNA. TRBV21-1 is reported as a pseudogene. This CDR3 spans 17 amino acids. CDR3 region: CASSKVVKRDSGTEQYF. The CDR3 coding sequence is TGTGCCAGCAGCAAAGTGGTGAAACGGGACAGTGGGACCGAGCAGTACTTC.

This clone was counted a few times. In DNA form, the CDR3 reads TGTGCCAGCAGCTTAGCTGTAGCAGTCTCTGGAAACACCATATATTTT. Residues: CASSLAVAVSGNTIYF. The chain has TRBV7-6 and TRBJ1-3; no clear D gene. CDR1 is SGHVS, CDR2 FNYEAQ, per germline. V was trimmed by 0 bases and J by 0 bases, leaving 9 bases between them. This CDR3 region has 16 residues. Using reference TRBV7-6 and TRBJ1-3 for the parts outside the CDR3, the full variable domain is GAGVSQSPRYKVTKRGQDVALRCDPISGHVSLYWYRQALGQGPEFLTYFNYEAQQDKSGLPNDRFSAERPEGSISTLTIQRTEQRDSAMYRCASSLAVAVSGNTIYFGEGSWLTVV.

A note on this clone: Other DNA sequences in this sample translate to the same CDR3. The chain is built from TRBV28 and TRBJ1-2; D is unresolved. The V end lost 5 bases, the J end lost 0 bases, and 7 bases lay between the germline ends. CDR1 and CDR2 from the germline V gene are MDHEN and SYDVKM. The CDR3 contains 13 residues. The CDR3 loop reads CASSIGANYGYTF. For the CDR3, the DNA is TGTGCCAGCAGTATCGGAGCTAACTATGGCTACACCTTC.

The rearrangement uses TRBV19 and TRBJ2-7, with 9 nucleotides matching TRBD1. V shed 6 bases, J shed 2 bases, and the junction held 8 bases outside the gene matches. Germline V gene lookup returns CDR1 LNHDA and CDR2 SQIVND (reference sequence). CDR3 size: 15 residues. The CDR3 nucleotides are TGTGCCAGTAGAACCCAGGGACAGGGAACCTACGAGCAGTACTTC. It specifies CASRTQGQGTYEQYF. The variable domain in full, completed from reference TRBV19 and TRBJ2-7, reads DGGITQSPKYLFRKEGQNVTLSCEQNLNHDAMYWYRQDPGQGLRLIYYSQIVNDFQKGDIAEGYSVSREKKESFPLTVTSAQKNPTAFYLCASRTQGQGTYEQYFGPGTRLTVT.

This clone has just one count. This chain links TRBV10-1 with TRBJ2-7, with D possibly TRBD1 on 6 matching bases. Per the germline V gene, CDR1 is WNHNN and CDR2 is SYGVQD (reference sequence). V was cut by 4 bases and J by 6 bases, with 13 bases left in between. This CDR3 contains 13 residues. DNA for the CDR3: TGCGCCAGCAGTGTAGAGTCAGGGGCCGAGCAGTACTTC. It codes for CASSVESGAEQYF.

The J gene is TRBJ2-1, the V gene TRBV4-2; 12 bases are shared with TRBD2. Per the germline V gene, CDR1 is LGHNA and CDR2 is YNFKEQ. J lost 6 bases, V lost 4 bases, and 7 bases had no gene match. The length of the CDR3 is 16 residues. The CDR3 coding sequence is TGTGCCAGCAGCCCCCTGACTAGCGGGAGAGGCAATGAGCAGTTCTTC. It specifies CASSPLTSGRGNEQFF.

This clone appeared many times. J is TRBJ1-1 and V is TRBV19, with D uncertain. The CDR3 contains 13 residues. Trimming shortened V by 6 bases and J by 3 bases, and 11 bases separated the two germline ends. CDR1 is LNHDA and CDR2 is SQIVND in the germline V gene (reference sequence). The CDR3 loop is CASRKVGDTEAFF. In DNA form, the CDR3 reads TGTGCCAGTAGGAAGGTCGGGGACACTGAAGCTTTCTTT.